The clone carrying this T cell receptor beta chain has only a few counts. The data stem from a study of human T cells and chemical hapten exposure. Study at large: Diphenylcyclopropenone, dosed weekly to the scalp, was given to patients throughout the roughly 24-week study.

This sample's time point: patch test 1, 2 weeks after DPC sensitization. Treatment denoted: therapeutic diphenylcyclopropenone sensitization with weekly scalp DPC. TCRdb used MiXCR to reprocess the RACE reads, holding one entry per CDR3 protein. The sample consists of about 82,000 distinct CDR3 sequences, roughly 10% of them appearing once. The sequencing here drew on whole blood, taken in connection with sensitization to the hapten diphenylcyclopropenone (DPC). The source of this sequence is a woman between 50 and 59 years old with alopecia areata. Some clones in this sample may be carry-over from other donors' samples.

The CDR3 spells CASSQARAGYTF. The CDR3 DNA is TGTGCCAGCAGCCAAGCCAGGGCTGGCTACACCTTC. The chain has TRBV3-1 and TRBJ1-2; maybe TRBD1 (5 bases). The CDR3 has 12 residues. The germline CDR1 and CDR2 sequences are LGHDT and YNNKEL (reference sequence). Trimming removed 1 base from V and 7 bases from J, with 7 bases in between.